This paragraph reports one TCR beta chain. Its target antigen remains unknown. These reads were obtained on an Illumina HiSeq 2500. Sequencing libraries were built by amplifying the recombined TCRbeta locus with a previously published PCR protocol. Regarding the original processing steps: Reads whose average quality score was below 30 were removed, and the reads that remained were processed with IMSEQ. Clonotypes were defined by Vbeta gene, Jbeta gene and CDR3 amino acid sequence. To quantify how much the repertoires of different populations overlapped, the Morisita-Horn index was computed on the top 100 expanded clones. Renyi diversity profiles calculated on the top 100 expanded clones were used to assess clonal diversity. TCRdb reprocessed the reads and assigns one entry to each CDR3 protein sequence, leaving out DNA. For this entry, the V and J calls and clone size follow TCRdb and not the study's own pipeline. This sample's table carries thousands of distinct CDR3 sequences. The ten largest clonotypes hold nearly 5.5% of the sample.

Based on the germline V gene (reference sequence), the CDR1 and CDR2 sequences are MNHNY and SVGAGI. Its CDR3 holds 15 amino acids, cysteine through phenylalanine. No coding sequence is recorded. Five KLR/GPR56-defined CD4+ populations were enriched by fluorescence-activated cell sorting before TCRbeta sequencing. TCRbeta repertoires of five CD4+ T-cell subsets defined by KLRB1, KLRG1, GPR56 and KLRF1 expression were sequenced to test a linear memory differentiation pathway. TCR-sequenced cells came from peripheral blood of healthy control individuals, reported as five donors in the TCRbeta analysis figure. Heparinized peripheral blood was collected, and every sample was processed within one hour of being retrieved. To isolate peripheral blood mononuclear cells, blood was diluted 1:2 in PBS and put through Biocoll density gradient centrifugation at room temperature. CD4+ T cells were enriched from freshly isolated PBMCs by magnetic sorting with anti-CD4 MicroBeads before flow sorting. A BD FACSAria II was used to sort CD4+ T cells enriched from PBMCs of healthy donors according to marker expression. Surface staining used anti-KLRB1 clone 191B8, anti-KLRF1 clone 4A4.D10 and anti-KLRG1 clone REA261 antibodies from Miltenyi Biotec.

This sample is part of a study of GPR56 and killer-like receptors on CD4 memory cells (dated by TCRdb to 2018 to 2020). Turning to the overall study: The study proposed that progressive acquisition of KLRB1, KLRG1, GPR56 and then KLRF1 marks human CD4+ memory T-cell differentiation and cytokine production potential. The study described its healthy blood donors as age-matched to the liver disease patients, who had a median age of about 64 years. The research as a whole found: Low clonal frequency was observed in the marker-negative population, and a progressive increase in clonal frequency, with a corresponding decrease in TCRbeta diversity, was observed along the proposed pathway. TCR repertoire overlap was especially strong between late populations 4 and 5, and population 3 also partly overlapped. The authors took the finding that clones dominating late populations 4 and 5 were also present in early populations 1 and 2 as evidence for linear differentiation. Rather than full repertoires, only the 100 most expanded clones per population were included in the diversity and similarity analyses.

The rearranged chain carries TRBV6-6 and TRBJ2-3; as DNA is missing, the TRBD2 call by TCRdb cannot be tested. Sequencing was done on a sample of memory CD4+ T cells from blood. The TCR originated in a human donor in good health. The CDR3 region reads CASRLTGGPRPTQYF.